The 4 T cell receptor beta chains listed next were all sequenced from one sample in a study of T cells in women clearing cervical HPV infection. The assay was immunoSEQ multiplex PCR, and TCRdb's table has in-frame clones only and misses some. Recorded for this sample: 30,000 to 35,000 clones. Sequencing input: blood buffy coat. Source of these receptors: a woman aged 18 to 75 with a cervical HPV16 infection that either progressed to CIN3+ or cleared (not recorded which).

Notes on this clone: The CDR3 goes on 3 residues after the read ends, and that part is filled in from the germline J gene. The V call is TRBV28, the J call TRBJ2-1; 7 bases are shared with TRBD2. V lost 6 bases to trimming and J lost 4 bases; unmatched junction nucleotides: 6. Germline CDR1 MDHEN, CDR2 SYDVKM. The CDR3 is 14 residues long. CDR3 residues: CASSPLAEYNEQFF. The part of the CDR3 DNA that was read is TGTGCCAGCAGCCCTCTAGCGGAGTACAATGAG.

Concerning this clone itself: The sequenced fragment ends 3 residues before the CDR3 boundary, so the rest is inferred from the germline J gene. The V and J genes are TRBV29-1 and TRBJ1-2; D is possibly TRBD1 (6 bases). Trimming removed 8 bases from V and 5 bases from J, with 12 bases in between. CDR1 is SQVTM, CDR2 ANQGSEA, per germline. The CDR3 sequence is 11 residues long. CDR3 amino acids: CSTEGEYGYTF. Incomplete CDR3 DNA: TGCAGCACTGAGGGGGAATATGGC.

Points on this clone: The read finishes 3 residues shy of the CDR3 end, and the germline J gene is used to complete it. The J gene is TRBJ2-3, the V gene TRBV7-2, with TRBD2 matching over 8 bases. Looked up from germline, CDR1 is SGHTA and CDR2 is FQGNSA. The CDR3 has 14 residues. After removal of 5 bases from V and 0 bases from J, the junction contained 1 base not matched to a gene. CDR3 protein: CASSQRGSTDTQYF. CDR3 bases read: TGTGCCAGCAGCCAGCGGGGGAGCACAGATACG.

A word on this clone: Read coverage stops 3 residues before the CDR3 terminus; the germline J gene supplies the remainder. This sequence joins TRBV5-1 and TRBJ2-7; a weak D match, TRBD1 (5 bases). V lost 2 bases and J 3 bases, leaving 15 bases between the germline ends. The germline gives CDR1 SGHRS, CDR2 YFSETQ. This CDR3 has 15 amino acids. The CDR3 sequence: CASSLTQGFSYEQYF. The sequenced CDR3 bases are TGCGCCAGCAGCTTAACCCAGGGTTTTAGCTACGAG.